This T cell receptor beta chain emerged from a study of blood T cells in healthy people across ages. Study as a whole: When template switching was applied, about one barcoded beta molecule was captured per two T cells.

General study results and limits: It was not known whether donors were CMV positive (a possible confounder of expanded clonotype changes).

CDR3 size: 14 residues. V lost 5 bases, J lost 11 bases, and 16 bases stayed unmatched. CDR1 and CDR2 from the germline V gene are DFQATT and SNEGSKA (reference sequence). Using a J-beta primer mix together with a sample-barcoded 5' primer, a second PCR was run for roughly 6 to 12 cycles. TCRdb recomputed calls from the 5' RACE reads with MiXCR, one row per CDR3 protein. Seen here are hundreds of thousands of distinct CDR3 sequences, roughly 40% observed once, and the top ten hold 13%. Comments on this clonotype: The antigen is not known.

The genes are TRBV20-1 and TRBJ2-5, with 8 nucleotides matching TRBD2. The sequencing sample was made of blood. The TCR sequence derives from a man aged 18 to 29 in good health. As DNA, the CDR3 is TGCAGTGCTGAAAGCGGGAGCTCCTACAATGAGCAGTACTTC. This encodes CSAESGSSYNEQYF.